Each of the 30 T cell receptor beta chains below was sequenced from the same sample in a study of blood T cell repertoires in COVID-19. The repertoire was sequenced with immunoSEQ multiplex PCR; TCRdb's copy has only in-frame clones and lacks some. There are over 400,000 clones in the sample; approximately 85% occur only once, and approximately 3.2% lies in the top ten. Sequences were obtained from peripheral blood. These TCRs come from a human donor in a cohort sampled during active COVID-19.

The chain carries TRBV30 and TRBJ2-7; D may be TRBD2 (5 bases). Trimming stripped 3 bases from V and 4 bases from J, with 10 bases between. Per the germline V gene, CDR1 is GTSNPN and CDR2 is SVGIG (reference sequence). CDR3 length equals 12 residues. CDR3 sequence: CAWRYPGYEQYF. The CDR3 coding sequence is TGTGCCTGGAGGTACCCGGGGTACGAGCAGTACTTC.

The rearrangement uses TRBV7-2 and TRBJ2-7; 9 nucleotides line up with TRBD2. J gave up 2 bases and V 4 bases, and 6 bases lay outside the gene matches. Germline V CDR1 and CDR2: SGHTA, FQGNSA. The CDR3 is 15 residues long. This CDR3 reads CASSSSAGGAYEQYF. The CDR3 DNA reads TGTGCCAGCAGCTCCAGTGCGGGAGGGGCCTACGAGCAGTACTTC. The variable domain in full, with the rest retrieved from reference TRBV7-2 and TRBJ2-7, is GAGVSQSPSNKVTEKGKDVELRCDPISGHTALYWYRQSLGQGLEFLIYFQGNSAPDKSGLPSDRFSAERTGGSVSTLTIQRTQQEDSAVYLCASSSSAGGAYEQYFGPGTRLTVT.

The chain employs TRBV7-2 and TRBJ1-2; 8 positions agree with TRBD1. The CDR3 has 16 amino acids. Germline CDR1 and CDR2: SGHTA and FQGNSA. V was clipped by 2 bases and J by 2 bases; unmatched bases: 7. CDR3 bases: TGTGCCAGCAGCTTATCCCGACAGGGGCAAAACTATGGCTACACCTTC. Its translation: CASSLSRQGQNYGYTF. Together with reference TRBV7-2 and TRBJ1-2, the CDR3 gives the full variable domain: GAGVSQSPSNKVTEKGKDVELRCDPISGHTALYWYRQSLGQGLEFLIYFQGNSAPDKSGLPSDRFSAERTGGSVSTLTIQRTQQEDSAVYLCASSLSRQGQNYGYTFGSGTRLTVV.

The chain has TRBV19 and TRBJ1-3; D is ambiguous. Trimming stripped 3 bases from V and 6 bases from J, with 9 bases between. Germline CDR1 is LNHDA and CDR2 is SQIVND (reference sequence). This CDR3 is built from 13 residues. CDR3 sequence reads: CASSMGQQNTIYF. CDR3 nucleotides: TGTGCCAGTAGTATGGGCCAGCAAAACACCATATATTTT.

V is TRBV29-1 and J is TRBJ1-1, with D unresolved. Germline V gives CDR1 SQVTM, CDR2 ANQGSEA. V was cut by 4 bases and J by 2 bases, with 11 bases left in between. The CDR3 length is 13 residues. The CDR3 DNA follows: TGCAGCGTTGCTGCGGTATTTAACACTGAAGCTTTCTTT. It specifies CSVAAVFNTEAFF.

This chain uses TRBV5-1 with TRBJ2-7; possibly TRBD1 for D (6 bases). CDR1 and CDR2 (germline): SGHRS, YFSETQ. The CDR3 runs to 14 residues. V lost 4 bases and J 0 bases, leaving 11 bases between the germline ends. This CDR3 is CASSTGQSSYEQYF. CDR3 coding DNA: TGCGCCAGCAGCACCGGACAGAGCTCCTACGAGCAGTACTTC.

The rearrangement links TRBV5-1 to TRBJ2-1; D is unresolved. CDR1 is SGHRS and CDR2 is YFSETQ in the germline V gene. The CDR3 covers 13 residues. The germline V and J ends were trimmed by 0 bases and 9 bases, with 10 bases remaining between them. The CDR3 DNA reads TGCGCCAGCAGCTTGGCCCCGCGAGCTGAGCAGTTCTTC. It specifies CASSLAPRAEQFF.

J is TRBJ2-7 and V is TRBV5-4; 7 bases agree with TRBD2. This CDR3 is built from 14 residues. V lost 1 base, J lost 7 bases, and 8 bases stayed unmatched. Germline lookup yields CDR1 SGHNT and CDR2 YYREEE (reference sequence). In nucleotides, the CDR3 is TGTGCCAGCAGCTTGTGGTCTAGCGGAACGGAGCAGTACTTC. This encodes CASSLWSSGTEQYF. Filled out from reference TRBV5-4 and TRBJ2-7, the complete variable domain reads ETGVTQSPTHLIKTRGQQVTLRCSSQSGHNTVSWYQQALGQGPQFIFQYYREEENGRGNFPPRFSGLQFPNYSSELNVNALELDDSALYLCASSLWSSGTEQYFGPGTRLTVT.

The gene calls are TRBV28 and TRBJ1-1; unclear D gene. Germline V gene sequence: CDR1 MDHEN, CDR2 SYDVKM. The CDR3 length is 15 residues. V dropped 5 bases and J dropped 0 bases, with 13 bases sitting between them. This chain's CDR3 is CASSTPVGVNTEAFF. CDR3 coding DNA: TGTGCCAGCAGTACCCCAGTCGGGGTGAACACTGAAGCTTTCTTT. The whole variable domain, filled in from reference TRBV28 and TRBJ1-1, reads DVKVTQSSRYLVKRTGEKVFLECVQDMDHENMFWYRQDPGLGLRLIYFSYDVKMKEKGDIPEGYSVSREKKERFSLILESASTNQTSMYLCASSTPVGVNTEAFFGQGTRLTVV.

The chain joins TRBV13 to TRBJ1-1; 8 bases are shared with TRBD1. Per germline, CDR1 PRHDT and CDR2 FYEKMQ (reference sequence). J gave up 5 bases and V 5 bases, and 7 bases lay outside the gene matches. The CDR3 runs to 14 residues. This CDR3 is CASSPRTGKTEAFF. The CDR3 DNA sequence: TGTGCCAGCAGCCCAAGGACAGGGAAGACTGAAGCTTTCTTT.

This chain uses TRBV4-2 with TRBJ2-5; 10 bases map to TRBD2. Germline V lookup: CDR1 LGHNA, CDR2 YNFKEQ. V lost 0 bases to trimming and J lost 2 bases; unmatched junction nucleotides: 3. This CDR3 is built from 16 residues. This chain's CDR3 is CASSQEVSGRQETQYF. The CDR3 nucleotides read TGTGCCAGCAGCCAAGAAGTTAGCGGGAGGCAAGAGACCCAGTACTTC.

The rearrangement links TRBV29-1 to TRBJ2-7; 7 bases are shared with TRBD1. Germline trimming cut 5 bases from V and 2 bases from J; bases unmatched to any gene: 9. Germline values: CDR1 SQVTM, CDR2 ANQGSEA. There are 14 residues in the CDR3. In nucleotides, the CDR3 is TGCAGCGTTCGACAGGGCAACCTTCCCTACGAGCAGTACTTC. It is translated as CSVRQGNLPYEQYF.

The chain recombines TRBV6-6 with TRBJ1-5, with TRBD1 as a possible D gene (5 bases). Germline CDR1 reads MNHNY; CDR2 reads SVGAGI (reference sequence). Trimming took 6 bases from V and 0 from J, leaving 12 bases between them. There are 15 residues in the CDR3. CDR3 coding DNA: TGTGCCAGCAGAATAACGACAGATAGCAATCAGCCCCAGCATTTT. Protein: CASRITTDSNQPQHF.

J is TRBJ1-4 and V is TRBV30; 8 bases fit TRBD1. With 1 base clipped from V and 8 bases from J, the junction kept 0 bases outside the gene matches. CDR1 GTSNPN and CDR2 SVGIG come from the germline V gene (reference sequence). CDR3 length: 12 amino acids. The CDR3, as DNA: TGTGCCTGGAGTGGACAGGGGGAAAAACTGTTTTTT. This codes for CAWSGQGEKLFF.

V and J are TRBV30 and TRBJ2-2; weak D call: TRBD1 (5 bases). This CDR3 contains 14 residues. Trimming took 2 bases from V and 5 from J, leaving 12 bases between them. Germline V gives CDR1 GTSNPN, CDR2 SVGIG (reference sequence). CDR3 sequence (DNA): TGTGCCTGGAGTCTGCAGGGTGGGACCGGGGAGCTGTTTTTT. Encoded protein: CAWSLQGGTGELFF.

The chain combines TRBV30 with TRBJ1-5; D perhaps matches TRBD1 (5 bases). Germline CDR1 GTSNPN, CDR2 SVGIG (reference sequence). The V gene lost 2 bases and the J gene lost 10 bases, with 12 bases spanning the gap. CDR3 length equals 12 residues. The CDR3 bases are TGTGCCTGGAGTAAGGGGCGGGGTCCCCAGCATTTT. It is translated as CAWSKGRGPQHF.

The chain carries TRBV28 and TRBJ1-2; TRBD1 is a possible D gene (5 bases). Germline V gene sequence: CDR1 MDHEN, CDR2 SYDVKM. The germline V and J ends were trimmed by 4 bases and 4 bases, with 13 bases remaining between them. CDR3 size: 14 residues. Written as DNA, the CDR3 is TGTGCCAGCAGTTGGGGAGGGGCTTCCTATGGCTACACCTTC. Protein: CASSWGGASYGYTF.

The CDR3 loop is CASSWAGGLTGELFF. DNA for the CDR3: TGTGCCAGCAGTTGGGCAGGGGGCCTTACCGGGGAGCTGTTTTTT. The chain carries TRBV27 and TRBJ2-2, with TRBD1 identical over 8 bases. Germline trimming cut 4 bases from V and 5 bases from J; bases unmatched to any gene: 6. Per germline, CDR1 MNHEY and CDR2 SMNVEV (reference sequence). This CDR3 is built from 15 residues.

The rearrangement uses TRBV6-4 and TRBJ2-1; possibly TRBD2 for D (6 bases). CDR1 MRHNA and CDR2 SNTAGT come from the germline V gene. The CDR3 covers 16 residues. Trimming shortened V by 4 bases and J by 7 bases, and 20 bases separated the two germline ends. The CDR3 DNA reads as TGTGCCAGCAGTGTTTCCTTCCGACTAGTGGGAAATGAGCAGTTCTTC. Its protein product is CASSVSFRLVGNEQFF.

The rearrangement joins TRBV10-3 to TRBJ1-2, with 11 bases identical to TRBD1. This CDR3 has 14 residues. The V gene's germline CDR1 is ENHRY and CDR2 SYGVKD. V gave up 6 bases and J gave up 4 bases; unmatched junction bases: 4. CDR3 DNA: TGTGCCATCAGGGGACAGGGGGACCTCTATGGCTACACCTTC. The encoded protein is CAIRGQGDLYGYTF.

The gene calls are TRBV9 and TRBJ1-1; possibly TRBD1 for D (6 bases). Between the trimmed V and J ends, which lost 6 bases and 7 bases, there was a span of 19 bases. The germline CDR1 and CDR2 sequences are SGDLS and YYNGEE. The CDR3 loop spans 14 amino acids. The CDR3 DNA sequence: TGTGCCAGCACTACAGGGTTTTACGGCGGTGAAGCTTTCTTT. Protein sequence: CASTTGFYGGEAFF.

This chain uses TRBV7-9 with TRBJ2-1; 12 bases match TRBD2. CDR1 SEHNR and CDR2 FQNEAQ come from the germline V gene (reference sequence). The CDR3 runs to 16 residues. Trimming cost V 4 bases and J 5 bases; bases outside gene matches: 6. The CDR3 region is CASSSSRTSGNNEQFF. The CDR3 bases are TGTGCCAGCAGCTCCTCGCGGACTAGCGGGAACAATGAGCAGTTCTTC.

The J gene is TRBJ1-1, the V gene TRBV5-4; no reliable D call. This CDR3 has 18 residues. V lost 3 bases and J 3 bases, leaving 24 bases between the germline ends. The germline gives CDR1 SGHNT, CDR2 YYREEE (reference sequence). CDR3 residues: CASSSGLGVLGVDTEAFF. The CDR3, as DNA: TGTGCCAGCAGCTCAGGACTCGGGGTTCTAGGTGTAGACACTGAAGCTTTCTTT. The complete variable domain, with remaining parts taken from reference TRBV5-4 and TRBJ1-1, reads ETGVTQSPTHLIKTRGQQVTLRCSSQSGHNTVSWYQQALGQGPQFIFQYYREEENGRGNFPPRFSGLQFPNYSSELNVNALELDDSALYLCASSSGLGVLGVDTEAFFGQGTRLTVV.

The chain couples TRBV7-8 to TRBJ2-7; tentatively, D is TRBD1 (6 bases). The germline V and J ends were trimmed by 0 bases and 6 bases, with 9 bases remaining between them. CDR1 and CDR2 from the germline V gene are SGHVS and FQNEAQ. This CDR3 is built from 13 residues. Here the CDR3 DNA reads TGTGCCAGCAGCTTAGCGGAAGGGGGCGAGCAGTACTTC. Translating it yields CASSLAEGGEQYF.

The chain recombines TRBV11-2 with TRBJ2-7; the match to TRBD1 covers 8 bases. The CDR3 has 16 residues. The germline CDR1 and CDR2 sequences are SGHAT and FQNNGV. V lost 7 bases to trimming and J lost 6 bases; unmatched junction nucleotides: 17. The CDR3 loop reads CASTRTTGVALSEQYF. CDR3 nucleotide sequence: TGTGCCAGCACACGCACGACAGGGGTAGCCTTAAGCGAGCAGTACTTC. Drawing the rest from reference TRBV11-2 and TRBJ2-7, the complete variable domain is EAGVAQSPRYKIIEKRQSVAFWCNPISGHATLYWYQQILGQGPKLLIQFQNNGVVDDSQLPKDRFSAERLKGVDSTLKIQPAKLEDSAVYLCASTRTTGVALSEQYFGPGTRLTVT.

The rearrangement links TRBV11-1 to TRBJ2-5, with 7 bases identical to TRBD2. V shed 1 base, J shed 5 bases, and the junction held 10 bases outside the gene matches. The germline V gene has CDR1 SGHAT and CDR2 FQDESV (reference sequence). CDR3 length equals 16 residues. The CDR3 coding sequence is TGTGCCAGCAGCTTAGGAGCAGGGAGGGGCCGGGAGACCCAGTACTTC. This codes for CASSLGAGRGRETQYF.

CDR3 protein: CAWTPHRQLATNEKLFF. The CDR3 DNA reads as TGTGCCTGGACCCCACATCGACAGTTAGCAACTAATGAAAAACTGTTTTTT. The chain employs TRBV30 and TRBJ1-4, with D possibly being TRBD1 (5 bases). The CDR3 covers 17 residues. Trimming took off 4 bases at V and 0 bases at J, with 18 bases between the two ends. The germline V gene has CDR1 GTSNPN and CDR2 SVGIG (reference sequence). Combining the CDR3 with reference TRBV30 and TRBJ1-4 gives the whole variable domain SQTIHQWPATLVQPVGSPLSLECTVEGTSNPNLYWYRQAAGRGLQLLFYSVGIGQISSEVPQNLSASRPQDRQFILSSKKLLLSDSGFYLCAWTPHRQLATNEKLFFGSGTQLSVL.

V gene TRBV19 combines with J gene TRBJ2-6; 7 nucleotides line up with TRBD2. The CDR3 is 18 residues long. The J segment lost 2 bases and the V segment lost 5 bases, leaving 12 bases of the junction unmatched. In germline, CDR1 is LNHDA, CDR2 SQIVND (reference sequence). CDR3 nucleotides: TGTGCCAGTAGTTCAACCCGGGGGGTAAAAGCTGGGGCCAACGTCCTGACTTTC. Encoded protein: CASSSTRGVKAGANVLTF.

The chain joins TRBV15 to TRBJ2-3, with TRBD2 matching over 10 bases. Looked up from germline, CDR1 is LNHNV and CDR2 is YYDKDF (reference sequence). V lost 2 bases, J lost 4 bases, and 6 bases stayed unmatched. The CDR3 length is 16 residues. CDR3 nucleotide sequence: TGTGCCACCAGCAGATTCGGGACTAGCGAGGCAGATACGCAGTATTTT. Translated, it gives CATSRFGTSEADTQYF. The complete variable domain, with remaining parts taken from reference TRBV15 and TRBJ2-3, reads DAMVIQNPRYQVTQFGKPVTLSCSQTLNHNVMYWYQQKSSQAPKLLFHYYDKDFNNEADTPDNFQSRRPNTSFCFLDIRSPGLGDTAMYLCATSRFGTSEADTQYFGPGTRLTVL.

In nucleotides, the CDR3 is TGTGCCAGCAGCTTAGCGGGAGGTCATTATGGCTACACCTTC. This encodes CASSLAGGHYGYTF. The chain joins TRBV7-9 to TRBJ1-2, with no clear D. CDR3 length: 14 amino acids. Trimming took off 0 bases at V and 5 bases at J, with 10 bases between the two ends. Germline assignment: CDR1 SEHNR and CDR2 FQNEAQ (reference sequence).